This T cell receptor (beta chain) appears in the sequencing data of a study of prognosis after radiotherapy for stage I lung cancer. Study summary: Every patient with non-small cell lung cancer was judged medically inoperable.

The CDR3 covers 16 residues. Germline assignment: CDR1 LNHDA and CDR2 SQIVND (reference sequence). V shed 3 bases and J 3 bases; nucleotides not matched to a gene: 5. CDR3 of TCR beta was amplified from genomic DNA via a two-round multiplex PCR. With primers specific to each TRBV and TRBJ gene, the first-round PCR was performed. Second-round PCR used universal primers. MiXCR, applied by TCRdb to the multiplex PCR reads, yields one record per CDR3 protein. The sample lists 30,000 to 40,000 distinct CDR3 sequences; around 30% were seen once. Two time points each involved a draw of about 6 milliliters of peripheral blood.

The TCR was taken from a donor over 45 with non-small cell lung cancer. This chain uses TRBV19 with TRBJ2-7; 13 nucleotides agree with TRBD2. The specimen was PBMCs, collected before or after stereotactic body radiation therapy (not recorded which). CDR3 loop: CASSIEGTSGNYEQYF. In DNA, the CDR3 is TGTGCCAGTAGTATCGAAGGGACTAGCGGGAACTACGAGCAGTACTTC.